The present T cell receptor (beta chain) was sequenced within a study of T-cell memory formation after mild COVID-19. V lost 0 bases and J lost 8, with 7 bases in between. CDR1 is GTSNPN, CDR2 SVGIG, per germline (reference sequence). This CDR3 spans 11 amino acids. TCRdb processed the 5' RACE reads anew with MiXCR; each CDR3 protein has one entry. The sample lists some 270,000 distinct CDR3 sequences; approximately 15% were seen once. The sample taken for sequencing was PBMCs or a T cell subset sorted from them (not recorded which). This chain joins TRBV30 and TRBJ1-2; unclear D gene. The sequence derives from an adult woman who had mild COVID-19 (a few samples of this study predate the infection). Cell type and time point are not known. The DNA of the CDR3 is TGTGCCTGGAGTGTAAAGTGGGGCTACACCTTC. This codes for CAWSVKWGYTF.